The clone carrying this TCR beta chain was recorded once. Its target is not known. This CDR3 comprises 15 residues. Looked up from germline, CDR1 is SEHNR and CDR2 is FQNEAQ (reference sequence). V lost 9 bases to trimming and J lost 5 bases; unmatched junction nucleotides: 15. This specimen belongs to a study of cytotoxic CD8 clonotypes in ibrutinib-treated CLL. Study-wide context: Among patients, approximately 25 responded partially and 2 completely; around 15 then stayed remitted and 12 progressed after median about six years.

Some clones are missing from TCRdb's copy, which holds only in-frame ones; the method was immunoSEQ multiplex PCR. Of 130,000 to 150,000 clones listed, approximately 89% are singletons. Broader study findings: Clonality climbed at ibrutinib response, then dropped toward baseline at progression.

The source was PBMCs, collected after 12 months of ibrutinib treatment. V usage is TRBV7-9 and J usage is TRBJ1-2; 7 bases line up with TRBD1. The receptor was derived from a human donor with chronic lymphocytic leukemia. The CDR3 DNA sequence: TGTGCCAGGTATCGACAGGGAGGGGGAGTATATGGCTACACCTTC. The encoded protein is CARYRQGGGVYGYTF.